This entry is about one TCR beta chain. Its matching antigen is unknown. V was cut by 7 bases and J by 4 bases, with 14 bases left in between. Germline V CDR1 and CDR2: MNHNY, SVGAGI (reference sequence). The CDR3 extends over 14 amino acids. This record comes from a study of blood T cells in healthy people across ages. Whole-study results and caveats: When set beside aged donors, long-lived donors presented more naive CD4+ cells and higher diversity.

A second PCR of 7 to 11 cycles used a sample-barcoded 5' primer and a J-beta primer mix. Tagging of each cDNA molecule was performed by a template-switch adaptor with 12 random nucleotides. In TCRdb, the 5' RACE reads were re-called with MiXCR into one record per CDR3 protein. This sample has about 1.4 million distinct CDR3 sequences, with 59% found just once. V gene TRBV6-6 combines with J gene TRBJ2-1, with D perhaps TRBD1 (6 bases). The source material was blood. The receptor's source is a man between 18 and 29 years old in good health. The CDR3 DNA sequence: TGTGCCAGCACCCCCCCGGACAGATACAATGAGCAGTTCTTC. Its translation is CASTPPDRYNEQFF.